The 23 T cell receptor beta chains reported below all come from one sample, sequenced in a study of early T cells in non-severe SARS-CoV-2 infection. MiXCR, applied by TCRdb to the 5' RACE reads, yields one record per CDR3 protein. The table shows about 44,000 distinct CDR3 sequences, with about 23% occurring only once. Source: whole blood, taken at baseline. The receptor set was obtained from an adult who was a healthcare worker with PCR-confirmed SARS-CoV-2 infection or an uninfected control (not recorded which).

The table lists this clonotype with a count of one. The chain employs TRBV2 and TRBJ2-3, with D perhaps matching TRBD1 (6 bases). Trimming left V 9 bases short and J 4 bases short, with 23 bases between. The CDR3 consists of 16 residues. Germline lookup yields CDR1 SNHLY and CDR2 FYNNEI. Here the CDR3 reads CARRGSVGAMSDTQYF. The CDR3 DNA reads TGTGCCAGGAGAGGGAGCGTGGGGGCCATGTCAGATACGCAGTATTTT.

This clonotype was recorded a few times. This chain joins TRBV27 and TRBJ1-1; D gene uncertain. The CDR3 has 13 residues. Trimming took off 5 bases at V and 3 bases at J, with 10 bases between the two ends. The germline CDR1 and CDR2 sequences are MNHEY and SMNVEV (reference sequence). This chain's CDR3 is CASSREGYTEAFF. CDR3 nucleotides: TGTGCCAGCAGTCGGGAGGGCTACACTGAAGCTTTCTTT.

Only a few counts were recorded for this clonotype. The CDR3 sequence: CASSQATSSGNTIYF. The CDR3 DNA follows: TGTGCCAGCAGCCAAGCTACCAGCTCTGGAAACACCATATATTTT. V and J are TRBV6-1 and TRBJ1-3; unclear D gene. The germline V gene encodes CDR1 MNHNS and CDR2 SASEGT. The V gene lost 6 bases and the J gene lost 0 bases, with 12 bases spanning the gap. This CDR3 has 15 residues.

This chain uses TRBV20-1 with TRBJ2-7; TRBD2 matches 10 bases. The CDR3 runs 14 residues. Germline trimming cut 1 base from V and 7 bases from J; bases unmatched to any gene: 7. Germline CDR1 DFQATT, CDR2 SNEGSKA (reference sequence). CDR3 amino acids: CSARGSGGPWEQYF. The CDR3 region has the DNA TGCAGTGCTAGAGGTAGCGGGGGGCCCTGGGAGCAGTACTTC.

There are a few counts of this clonotype. The rearrangement uses TRBV21-1 and TRBJ2-7. TRBV21-1 is marked as a pseudogene. The length of the CDR3 is 16 residues. DNA of the CDR3: TGTGCCAGCAGCATTTACCTTCAGATGAATTTCTACGAGCAGTACTTC. Translating gives CASSIYLQMNFYEQYF.

This clonotype was detected a few times. The chain links TRBV10-3 to TRBJ2-3, with 11 nucleotides matching TRBD2. V was clipped by 6 bases and J by 4 bases; unmatched bases: 3. Per the germline V gene, CDR1 is ENHRY and CDR2 is SYGVKD. CDR3 size: 14 residues. The CDR3 nucleotides read TGTGCCATCAGGGGGACTAGCGGCGCAGATACGCAGTATTTT. Protein: CAIRGTSGADTQYF.

This clonotype occurred once. The chain employs TRBV7-2 and TRBJ1-3, with D unresolved. This CDR3 is built from 13 residues. V dropped 3 bases and J dropped 2 bases, with 5 bases sitting between them. Per the germline V gene, CDR1 is SGHTA and CDR2 is FQGNSA. CDR3 amino acids: CASSLIPGNTIYF. For the CDR3, the DNA is TGTGCCAGCAGCTTGATCCCTGGAAACACCATATATTTT.

This clonotype was observed a few times. This chain uses TRBV14 with TRBJ2-1; D is uncertain. The length of the CDR3 is 18 residues. Trimming removed 4 bases at V and 5 bases at J, with 24 bases between. Per germline, CDR1 SGHDN and CDR2 FVKESK. Here the CDR3 DNA reads TGTGCCAGCAGCCCCCTGCGTACGGCCTCCAAGGCCAACAATGAGCAGTTCTTC. This sequence encodes CASSPLRTASKANNEQFF.

The chain carries TRBV9 and TRBJ2-3, with 7 bases aligning to TRBD2. The V and J ends lost 4 bases and 6 bases, in that order; junction bases with no gene match: 5. Germline-derived CDR1 and CDR2 are SGDLS and YYNGEE. The CDR3 runs to 13 residues. CDR3 DNA: TGTGCCAGCAGCTACACTAGCGAGGATACGCAGTATTTT. It yields the protein CASSYTSEDTQYF.

The chain carries TRBV10-3 and TRBJ2-7, with 8 bases lining up with TRBD1. Germline values: CDR1 ENHRY, CDR2 SYGVKD. This CDR3 is 14 amino acids long. J gave up 4 bases and V 5 bases, and 7 bases lay outside the gene matches. The CDR3 sequence: CAISSDRGIYEQYF. The DNA of the CDR3 is TGTGCCATCAGTTCAGACAGGGGAATTTACGAGCAGTACTTC.

This clonotype occurred many times. V usage is TRBV10-3 and J usage is TRBJ2-2; maybe TRBD1 (6 bases). V dropped 8 bases and J dropped 6 bases, with 10 bases sitting between them. CDR1 and CDR2 from the germline V gene are ENHRY and SYGVKD. This CDR3 contains 12 residues. The CDR3 protein is CAIGQGSGELFF. DNA of the CDR3: TGTGCCATCGGCCAGGGGTCCGGGGAGCTGTTTTTT.

This clonotype was detected a few times. V usage is TRBV19 and J usage is TRBJ2-7; tentative D call: TRBD1 (5 bases). V dropped 6 bases and J dropped 4 bases, with 16 bases sitting between them. The length of the CDR3 is 14 residues. Germline assignment: CDR1 LNHDA and CDR2 SQIVND (reference sequence). CDR3 nucleotide sequence: TGTGCCAGTAGACCGCGTGGGGCCGTGTACGAGCAGTACTTC. Protein: CASRPRGAVYEQYF.

The genes are TRBV18 and TRBJ2-5; D not resolved. V was trimmed by 3 bases and J by 0 bases, leaving 5 bases between them. CDR1 and CDR2 (germline): KGHSH, LQKENI. The CDR3 spans 13 residues. CDR3 sequence reads: CASSPQNQETQYF. CDR3 sequence (DNA): TGTGCCAGCTCACCGCAGAACCAAGAGACCCAGTACTTC.

V gene TRBV6-2 or TRBV6-3 combines with J gene TRBJ2-7; TRBD2 agrees at 13 bases. V lost 6 bases, J lost 1 base, and 3 bases stayed unmatched. Germline-derived CDR1 and CDR2 are MNHEY and SVGEGT. CDR3 size: 15 residues. This CDR3 is CASSGGLAGSYEQYF. CDR3 DNA sequence: TGTGCCAGCAGCGGGGGACTAGCGGGGTCCTACGAGCAGTACTTC.

The CDR3 DNA follows: TGTGCCAGCAGTTATGGGACGACGGAGTACTTC. This translates into CASSYGTTEYF. V usage is TRBV6-5 and J usage is TRBJ2-7; perhaps D is TRBD1 or TRBD2 (5 bases each). Germline V gene sequence: CDR1 MNHEY, CDR2 SVGAGI. The length of the CDR3 is 11 residues. Between the trimmed V and J ends, which lost 3 bases and 11 bases, there was a span of 11 bases.

CDR3 DNA sequence: TGTGCCAGCAGCCGTTCGACAGGGAACTATGGCTACACCTTC. Protein sequence: CASSRSTGNYGYTF. The rearrangement links TRBV7-2 to TRBJ1-2, with TRBD1 matching over 7 bases. V lost 5 bases to trimming and J lost 2 bases; unmatched junction nucleotides: 5. Germline CDR1 reads SGHTA; CDR2 reads FQGNSA. The CDR3 length is 14 residues.

The chain recombines TRBV7-6 with TRBJ2-4; 7 positions match TRBD1. With V trimmed by 5 bases and J by 7 bases, 8 bases remained unmatched. This CDR3 region has 14 residues. CDR1 and CDR2 from the germline V gene are SGHVS and FNYEAQ. The CDR3 bases are TGTGCCAGCAGCCCATTAGGGACAGATAACATTCAGTACTTC. This gives the protein CASSPLGTDNIQYF.

The chain uses TRBV20-1 and TRBJ1-1; D perhaps matches TRBD1 (5 bases). The CDR3 runs to 13 residues. Per the germline V gene, CDR1 is DFQATT and CDR2 is SNEGSKA (reference sequence). With 7 bases removed from V and 4 bases from J, the gap between germline ends came to 16 bases. In nucleotides, the CDR3 is TGCAGTGGATCGGGACCGTGGGGCACTGAAGCTTTCTTT. This gives the protein CSGSGPWGTEAFF.

In its sample, this clonotype was seen a few times. This rearrangement joins TRBV30 to TRBJ1-2, with D possibly being TRBD1 (6 bases). Trimming removed 5 bases at V and 10 bases at J, with 11 bases between. The CDR3 is 10 amino acids. CDR1 and CDR2 from the germline V gene are GTSNPN and SVGIG (reference sequence). CDR3 residues: CAWGWTAYTF. CDR3 in DNA: TGTGCCTGGGGTTGGACAGCCTACACCTTC.

This clonotype was found a few times. The V gene is TRBV12-3 or TRBV12-4, the J gene TRBJ2-7; weak D call: TRBD1 (5 bases). Trimming took 5 bases from V and 4 from J, leaving 12 bases between them. The CDR3 length is 13 residues. In nucleotides, the CDR3 is TGTGCCAGCAGTCTCGCCAGGGCGTACGAGCAGTACTTC. As protein: CASSLARAYEQYF.

This clonotype was seen more than once but under ten times. V usage is TRBV10-3 and J usage is TRBJ1-2; D possibly corresponds to TRBD1 (6 bases). Trimming stripped 10 bases from V and 6 bases from J, with 9 bases between. From germline, CDR1 is ENHRY and CDR2 SYGVKD. The CDR3 is 10 amino acids. CDR3 loop: CATGQNGYTF. As DNA, the CDR3 is TGTGCCACCGGACAGAATGGCTACACCTTC.

The sample holds a few counts of this clonotype. The chain links TRBV7-2 to TRBJ1-2, with D hard to call. This CDR3 contains 13 residues. Germline assignment: CDR1 SGHTA and CDR2 FQGNSA. Trimming removed 5 bases from V and 5 bases from J, with 12 bases in between. CDR3 nucleotide sequence: TGTGCCAGCAGCCTGCCGGCGGCTTATGGCTACACCTTC. It codes for CASSLPAAYGYTF.

This clonotype was seen just once. The chain employs TRBV10-3 and TRBJ2-5, with 7 positions matching TRBD1. Germline lookup yields CDR1 ENHRY and CDR2 SYGVKD. V lost 4 bases, J lost 2 bases, and 4 bases stayed unmatched. The CDR3 contains 14 residues. The CDR3 DNA reads as TGTGCCATCAGTGTATCGGGACAGCAAGAGACCCAGTACTTC. It is translated as CAISVSGQQETQYF.